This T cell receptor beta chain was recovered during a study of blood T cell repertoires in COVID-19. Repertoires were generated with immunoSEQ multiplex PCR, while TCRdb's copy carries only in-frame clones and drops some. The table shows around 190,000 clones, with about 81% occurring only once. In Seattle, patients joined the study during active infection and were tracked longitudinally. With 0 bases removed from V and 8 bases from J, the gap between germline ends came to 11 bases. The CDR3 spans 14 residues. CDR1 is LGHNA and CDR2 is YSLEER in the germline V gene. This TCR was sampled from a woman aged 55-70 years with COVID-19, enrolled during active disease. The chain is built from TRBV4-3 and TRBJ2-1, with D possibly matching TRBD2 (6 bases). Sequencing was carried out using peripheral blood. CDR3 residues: CASSQELASDEQFF. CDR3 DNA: TGCGCCAGCAGCCAAGAGCTAGCGTCTGATGAGCAGTTCTTC.